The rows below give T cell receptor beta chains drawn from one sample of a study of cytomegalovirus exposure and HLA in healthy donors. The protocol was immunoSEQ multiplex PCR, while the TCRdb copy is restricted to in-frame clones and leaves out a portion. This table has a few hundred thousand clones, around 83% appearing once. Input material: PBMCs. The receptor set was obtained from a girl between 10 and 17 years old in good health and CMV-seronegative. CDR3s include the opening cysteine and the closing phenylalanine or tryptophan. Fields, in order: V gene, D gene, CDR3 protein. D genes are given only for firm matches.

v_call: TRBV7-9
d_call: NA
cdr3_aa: CASGPQDSKNEKLFF

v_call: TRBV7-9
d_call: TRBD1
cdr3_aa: CSSSLGGDEQFF

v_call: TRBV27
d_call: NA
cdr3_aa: CASSLDSFGANVLTF

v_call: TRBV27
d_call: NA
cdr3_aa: CASSGTRYTGELFF

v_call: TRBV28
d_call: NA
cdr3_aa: CASSPSRGKSLYEQYF

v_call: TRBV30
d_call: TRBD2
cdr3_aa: CAWSNMEGTSGGYDQETQYF

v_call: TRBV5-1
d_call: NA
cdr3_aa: CASSTTFGVGSTDTQYF

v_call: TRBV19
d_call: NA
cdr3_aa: CASSARSRVVF

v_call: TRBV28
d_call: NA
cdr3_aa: CATTGSTEAFF

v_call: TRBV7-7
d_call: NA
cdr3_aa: CASSLGRLVGVGTQYF

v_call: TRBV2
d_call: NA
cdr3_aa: CASSRTNTQYF

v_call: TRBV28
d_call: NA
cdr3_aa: CASSLLTSSIRQVIKNTEAFF

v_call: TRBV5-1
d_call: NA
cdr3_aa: CASRMQAASNTGELFF

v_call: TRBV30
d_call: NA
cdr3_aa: CAHSGRTQQYF

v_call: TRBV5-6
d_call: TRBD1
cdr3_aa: CASSFWQGASYSNQPQHF

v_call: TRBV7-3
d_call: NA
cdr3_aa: CASSPLVTGSHEQFF